Listed here are 2 T cell receptor beta chains from one sample, sequenced in a study of cytomegalovirus exposure and HLA in healthy donors. PCR amplification relied on 60 Vbeta primers (plus 13 Jbeta primers). Generated by immunoSEQ multiplex PCR, the TCRdb table keeps only in-frame clones and is missing some. The sample has roughly 300,000 clones; around 86% are singletons. Material: PBMCs. The receptors were sampled from a man aged 35 to 55 in good health and CMV-seropositive.

The chain links TRBV27 to TRBJ2-7; 9 bases are a match to TRBD1. This CDR3 is built from 15 residues. Germline V gene lookup returns CDR1 MNHEY and CDR2 SMNVEV (reference sequence). V lost 0 bases, J lost 1 base, and 1 base stayed unmatched. For the CDR3, the DNA is TGTGCCAGCAGTTTATCGACAGGGGGGTCCTACGAGCAGTACTTC. It specifies CASSLSTGGSYEQYF.

The chain couples TRBV19 to TRBJ2-2; maybe TRBD2 (6 bases). This CDR3 has 13 residues. The V end lost 3 bases, the J end lost 9 bases, and 11 bases lay between the germline ends. CDR1 is LNHDA, CDR2 SQIVND, per germline (reference sequence). The CDR3 sequence: CASSMDYSWELFF. The CDR3 nucleotides read TGTGCCAGTAGTATGGACTACTCCTGGGAGCTGTTTTTT.